This entry features one TCR beta chain sequence. Its antigen is currently unknown. The method was immunoSEQ multiplex PCR; TCRdb's version includes in-frame clones alone and lacks a portion of them. The sample holds about 48,000 clones, approximately 84% seen once. This CDR3 contains 16 residues. Germline CDR1 SGHTA, CDR2 FQGNSA. Trimming at V came to 2 bases and at J to 3 bases, leaving 8 bases not matched to a gene. These data come from a study of OX40 agonist ivuxolimab in advanced cancers. Study-level information: Ivuxolimab, an antibody that agonizes OX40 (CD134), was administered to the patients. Participants, around 80% male, averaged approximately 56 years of age, ranging from about 23 to 79.

Findings and caveats of the study: Clonal expansion by week 6 occurred in CD4+ and CD8+ blood T cells (at 0.1 to 3.0 mg/kg). Averaging showed that CD8+ T cells had more expanded clones than CD4+ did.

The J gene is TRBJ1-1, the V gene TRBV7-2, with 8 bases that match TRBD1. The sequence was collected from an adult with an advanced solid tumor such as melanoma, head and neck, liver or kidney cancer. The specimen was CD4+ or CD8+ T cells sorted from blood, collected in a trial of the OX40 agonist ivuxolimab. The CDR3 here is CASSLRWGQVDTEAFF. The CDR3 DNA is TGTGCCAGCAGCTTAAGGTGGGGACAGGTAGACACTGAAGCTTTCTTT.